The clone carrying this TCR beta chain was picked up many times. The sample belongs to a study of T cells after yellow fever vaccination. Looking at the study overall: Each low-cell-number fraction was prepared by means of SMART-Seq v4 Ultra Low Input. The study, taken as a whole, reports: At around 95% for CD4 and approximately 89% for CD8, most primary-vaccination clones showed up again after the booster.

Trimming stripped 4 bases from V and 0 bases from J, with 9 bases between. In germline, CDR1 is LGHNA, CDR2 YNFKEQ. The CDR3 runs 15 residues. They built TCR cDNA with 5'RACE template switching, a step that put in a universal primer site and UMIs. TCRdb itself ran the 5' RACE reads through MiXCR, one entry per CDR3 protein. Altogether 20,000 to 25,000 distinct CDR3 sequences are present, around 3.5% being singletons, with the ten largest covering approximately 0.89%. The chain links TRBV4-2 to TRBJ1-4; D is unresolved. Sequenced here: PBMCs, either bulk or a sorted T-cell subset (CD4+, CD8+, memory, or dextramer-sorted; not recorded which), sampled around 45 days after the first yellow fever vaccination. The TCR sequence derives from a man aged 18 to 30 who received the YFV17D yellow fever vaccine. This CDR3 is CASSRGSATNEKLFF. CDR3 in DNA: TGTGCCAGCAGCCGAGGTAGTGCAACTAATGAAAAACTGTTTTTT.